The T cell receptor (beta chain) under discussion was sequenced for a study of blood T cells in healthy people across ages. Germline lookup yields CDR1 DFQATT and CDR2 SNEGSKA (reference sequence). The CDR3 is 14 amino acids. Sample-barcoded 5' priming and a J-beta primer mix drove a second PCR of roughly 6 to 12 cycles. In TCRdb, the 5' RACE reads were re-called with MiXCR into one record per CDR3 protein. The table lists about 780,000 distinct CDR3 sequences, about 45% of them singletons. The sample comprised blood. The TCR comes from an elderly man in good health. V is TRBV20-1 and J is TRBJ2-1, with TRBD2 matching over 10 bases. The J call may be in error: the DNA end matches TRBJ2-7 better. The CDR3 DNA is TGCAGTGCTAGAAGCGGGAGGGGGTACAATGAGCAGTACTTC. Translation: CSARSGRGYNEQYF.